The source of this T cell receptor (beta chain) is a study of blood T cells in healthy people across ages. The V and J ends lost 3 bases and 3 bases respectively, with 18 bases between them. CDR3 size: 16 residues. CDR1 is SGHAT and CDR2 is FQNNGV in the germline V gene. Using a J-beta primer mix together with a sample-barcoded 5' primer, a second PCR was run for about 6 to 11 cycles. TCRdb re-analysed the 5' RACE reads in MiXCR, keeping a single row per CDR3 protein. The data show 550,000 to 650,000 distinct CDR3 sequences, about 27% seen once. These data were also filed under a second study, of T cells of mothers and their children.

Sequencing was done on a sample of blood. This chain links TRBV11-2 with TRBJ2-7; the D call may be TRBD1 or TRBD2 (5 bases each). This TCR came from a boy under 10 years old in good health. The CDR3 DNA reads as TGTGCCAGCAGCTTTCGGGGCGCGGGTGTAGGCTACGAGCAGTACTTC. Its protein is CASSFRGAGVGYEQYF.